A single sample is the source of the 11 T cell receptor beta chains below, sequenced in a study of beta chain features in type 1 diabetes. These receptors are not linked to any known antigen. General study points: Among patients with Type 1 diabetes, TCRB CDR3s were moderately but significantly shorter in every one of the four CD4+ subsets.

The authors reverse transcribed all of the isolated RNA, so sequencing captured expressed TCRB transcripts. Some clones are missing from TCRdb's copy, which holds only in-frame ones; the method was immunoSEQ multiplex PCR. Of roughly 150,000 clones listed, approximately 9.1% are singletons. Sequenced input: central memory CD4+ T cells from blood. The receptor set was obtained from a woman younger than 45 with type 1 diabetes.

J is TRBJ2-1 and V is TRBV4-2, with D maybe TRBD1 (5 bases). The CDR3 contains 13 residues. V shed 5 bases and J shed 7 bases, with 12 bases lying between them. In germline, CDR1 is LGHNA, CDR2 YNFKEQ. The CDR3 sequence is CASSFQGRNEQFF. CDR3 bases: TGTGCCAGCAGCTTTCAGGGCCGAAATGAGCAGTTCTTC.

The J gene is TRBJ1-5, the V gene TRBV4-1; no definite D call. CDR1 MGHRA and CDR2 YSYEKL come from the germline V gene. The CDR3 loop spans 15 amino acids. Trimming shortened V by 0 bases and J by 6 bases, and 12 bases separated the two germline ends. CDR3 amino acids: CASSQDPGTTQPQHF. CDR3 nucleotides: TGCGCCAGCAGCCAAGATCCGGGAACGACTCAGCCCCAGCATTTT.

Comments on this clone: The same CDR3 can be traced to other DNA sequences in this sample. CDR3 protein: CASSRGGEQFF. Here the CDR3 DNA reads TGTGCCAGCAGCCGCGGTGGTGAGCAGTTCTTC. V usage is TRBV7-3 and J usage is TRBJ2-1; D unclear. From germline, CDR1 is SGHTA and CDR2 FQGTGA. Trimming shortened V by 5 bases and J by 9 bases, and 8 bases separated the two germline ends. The CDR3 is 11 residues long.

A few counts support this clone. The chain combines TRBV11-2 with TRBJ2-5; 7 positions match TRBD2. V gave up 4 bases and J gave up 1 base; unmatched junction bases: 3. The CDR3 sequence is 14 residues long. The germline V gene encodes CDR1 SGHAT and CDR2 FQNNGV. The CDR3 DNA follows: TGTGCCAGCAGCTCTCTAGCGGTCCAAGAGACCCAGTACTTC. This codes for CASSSLAVQETQYF.

This clone has a handful of counts. V is TRBV4-1 and J is TRBJ1-2; 7 positions match TRBD1. This CDR3 contains 21 residues. CDR1 and CDR2 (germline): MGHRA, YSYEKL. The V segment lost 0 bases and the J segment 2 bases; nucleotides outside the gene matches: 21. Here the CDR3 reads CASSQDRTGLVVGFANYGYTF. CDR3 nucleotide sequence: TGCGCCAGCAGCCAAGATAGGACAGGCCTCGTAGTAGGGTTCGCCAACTATGGCTACACCTTC.

This clone occurred a few times. The rearrangement joins TRBV6-1 to TRBJ2-5; 8 bases map to TRBD2. The germline gives CDR1 MNHNS, CDR2 SASEGT. The CDR3 is 14 amino acids. V gave up 7 bases and J gave up 5 bases; unmatched junction bases: 9. This chain's CDR3 is CASTPGGVVETQYF. Written as DNA, the CDR3 is TGTGCCAGCACCCCGGGGGGGGTCGTTGAGACCCAGTACTTC.

The chain links TRBV2 to TRBJ2-6; the D gene is possibly TRBD2 (5 bases). The V gene's germline CDR1 is SNHLY and CDR2 FYNNEI. The CDR3 spans 14 residues. Trimming removed 1 base at V and 6 bases at J, with 7 bases between. The CDR3 loop is CASSEVRAANVLTF. CDR3 DNA sequence: TGTGCCAGCAGTGAAGTGCGGGCGGCCAACGTCCTGACTTTC.

The rearrangement uses TRBV7-9 and TRBJ1-3; maybe TRBD1 (6 bases). The CDR3 spans 14 residues. Trimming removed 4 bases from V and 4 bases from J, with 11 bases in between. Germline V gene data show CDR1 as SEHNR and CDR2 as FQNEAQ (reference sequence). CDR3 in DNA: TGTGCCAGCAGCTCGACAGGACGAGGAAACACCATATATTTT. It specifies CASSSTGRGNTIYF.

This clone was seen only a few times. The rearrangement uses TRBV5-1 and TRBJ2-3; TRBD2 matches at 11 bases. This CDR3 is built from 15 residues. Germline-derived CDR1 and CDR2 are SGHRS and YFSETQ. J was trimmed by 5 bases and V by 4 bases; bases with no gene match: 6. CDR3 in DNA: TGCGCCAGCAGCCTAGCCGGGACTAGCGGAGATACGCAGTATTTT. This gives the protein CASSLAGTSGDTQYF.

This clone has a handful of counts. The J gene is TRBJ2-3, the V gene TRBV7-9; 11 nucleotides agree with TRBD2. The CDR3 totals 18 residues. Germline-derived CDR1 and CDR2 are SEHNR and FQNEAQ (reference sequence). J was trimmed by 0 bases and V by 6 bases; bases with no gene match: 11. The CDR3 DNA follows: TGTGCCAGCAGACCCGGACTAGCGGGTGTTCCTAGCACAGATACGCAGTATTTT. Protein: CASRPGLAGVPSTDTQYF.

This clone was counted a few times. This chain links TRBV19 with TRBJ2-7; weak D call: TRBD2 (5 bases). The CDR3 loop spans 14 amino acids. Germline V CDR1 and CDR2: LNHDA, SQIVND (reference sequence). Deletions cut 3 bases from V and 2 bases from J, with 11 bases between. The CDR3 spells CASSIQPGTYEQYF. For the CDR3, the DNA is TGTGCCAGTAGTATTCAACCGGGAACCTACGAGCAGTACTTC.